The 29 T cell receptor beta chains reported below all come from one sample, sequenced in a study of T cell repertoires in cytomegalovirus infection. Using its own MiXCR run on the reads, TCRdb lists one record per CDR3 protein. The sample has approximately 500,000 distinct CDR3 sequences, 16% seen once. The sample was CD8+ T cells from PBMCs. The receptors were gathered from a human donor in good health (CMV status not recorded). Some clones in this sample may be carry-over from other donors' samples.

At least ten counts were recorded for this clonotype. V gene TRBV7-8 combines with J gene TRBJ2-3; D gene uncertain. Looked up from germline, CDR1 is SGHVS and CDR2 is FQNEAQ. The CDR3 loop spans 11 amino acids. Between the trimmed V and J ends, which lost 5 bases and 5 bases, there was a span of 5 bases. This CDR3 is CASSEEDTQYF. The CDR3 DNA reads as TGTGCCAGCAGCGAAGAAGATACGCAGTATTTT.

This clonotype was detected a few times. The chain's CDR3 is CASSSTGDIDEQYF. DNA of the CDR3: TGTGCCAGCAGCTCTACAGGGGATATTGACGAGCAGTACTTC. This chain connects TRBV9 to TRBJ2-7; 7 bases are shared with TRBD1. Germline CDR1 SGDLS, CDR2 YYNGEE. Losses at the gene ends were 4 bases for V and 5 bases for J; bases not matched to a gene: 9. This CDR3 has 14 residues.

This clonotype showed up just a few times. The chain employs TRBV18 and TRBJ1-2; TRBD1 might be the D (5 bases). The V and J ends lost 0 bases and 6 bases respectively, with 11 bases between them. Germline CDR1 reads KGHSH; CDR2 reads LQKENI. The CDR3 is 14 residues long. The CDR3 sequence: CASSPPSGLDGYTF. The CDR3 region has the DNA TGTGCCAGCTCACCACCGTCAGGGTTGGATGGCTACACCTTC.

The rearrangement joins TRBV10-3 to TRBJ2-7; tentative D call: TRBD2 (6 bases). This CDR3 is 17 amino acids long. Germline CDR1 reads ENHRY; CDR2 reads SYGVKD. Between the trimmed V and J ends, which lost 3 bases and 1 base, there was a span of 19 bases. The CDR3 sequence: CAISEAQGLTHSYEQYF. CDR3 in DNA: TGTGCCATCAGTGAAGCTCAAGGACTAACTCATTCCTACGAGCAGTACTTC.

This chain uses TRBV10-3 with TRBJ1-2, with D possibly being TRBD1 (5 bases). This CDR3 comprises 12 residues. Germline CDR1 is ENHRY and CDR2 is SYGVKD. The V end was cut by 11 bases, the J end by 4 bases, with 14 bases between. The CDR3, as DNA: TGTGCCTCCCGGGACGGTCTCTATGGCTACACCTTC. It translates to CASRDGLYGYTF.

This clonotype appeared a few times. This rearrangement joins TRBV9 to TRBJ1-4; TRBD1 agrees at 9 bases. This CDR3 is 14 amino acids long. J lost 5 bases, V lost 3 bases, and 2 bases had no gene match. The germline CDR1 and CDR2 sequences are SGDLS and YYNGEE. This chain's CDR3 is CASSATGGNEKLFF. In DNA form, the CDR3 reads TGTGCCAGCAGCGCGACAGGGGGAAATGAAAAACTGTTTTTT. Supplemented by reference TRBV9 and TRBJ1-4, the full variable domain reads DSGVTQTPKHLITATGQRVTLRCSPRSGDLSVYWYQQSLDQGLQFLIQYYNGEERAKGNILERFSAQQFPDLHSELNLSSLELGDSALYFCASSATGGNEKLFFGSGTQLSVL.

The chain is built from TRBV29-1 and TRBJ1-1, with a tentative D call TRBD1 (6 bases). There are 15 residues in the CDR3. Trimming took off 1 base at V and 3 bases at J, with 15 bases between the two ends. Germline lookup yields CDR1 SQVTM and CDR2 ANQGSEA. This chain's CDR3 is CSVEGGGAPDTEAFF. CDR3 nucleotide sequence: TGCAGCGTTGAAGGAGGGGGGGCGCCGGACACTGAAGCTTTCTTT.

The chain uses TRBV4-1 and TRBJ2-2; D not resolved. The CDR3 spans 14 residues. The germline V gene has CDR1 MGHRA and CDR2 YSYEKL. Trimming took 1 base from V and 1 from J, leaving 4 bases between them. The CDR3 loop reads CASSQVQNTGELFF. CDR3 coding DNA: TGCGCCAGCAGCCAAGTCCAGAACACCGGGGAGCTGTTTTTT.

The chain is built from TRBV5-1 and TRBJ2-5, with 9 positions matching TRBD1. Germline V CDR1 and CDR2: SGHRS, YFSETQ. There are 15 residues in the CDR3. The junction had 4 bases not matched to a gene; V was cut back by 3 bases and J by 1 base. CDR3 sequence (DNA): TGCGCCAGCAGCTCACCGGGACAGGGCCAAGAGACCCAGTACTTC. This sequence encodes CASSSPGQGQETQYF.

This clonotype was seen ten or more times. J is TRBJ2-3 and V is TRBV12-3 or TRBV12-4; D gene uncertain. The CDR3 has 14 residues. V gave up 5 bases and J gave up 0 bases, with 9 bases separating them. CDR3 bases: TGTGCCAGCAGTGGACGGAGTAGCACAGATACGCAGTATTTT. Protein product: CASSGRSSTDTQYF.

The rearrangement uses TRBV12-3 or TRBV12-4 and TRBJ2-7; unclear D gene. Trimming left V 6 bases short and J 5 bases short, with 17 bases between. This CDR3 has 14 residues. The CDR3 reads CASSWHPPGDEQYF. CDR3 nucleotides: TGTGCCAGCAGCTGGCACCCCCCTGGGGACGAGCAGTACTTC.

In its sample, this clonotype was seen many times. The J gene is TRBJ1-3, the V gene TRBV11-2, with 8 nucleotides matching TRBD1. V lost 3 bases and J lost 0; bases outside the gene matches: 7. From germline, CDR1 is SGHAT and CDR2 FQNNGV. The CDR3 length is 17 residues. CDR3 loop: CASSLWDRSSSGNTIYF. In nucleotides, the CDR3 is TGTGCCAGCAGCTTGTGGGACAGGAGCAGCTCTGGAAACACCATATATTTT.

This clonotype was observed at least ten times. The chain is built from TRBV5-4 and TRBJ2-1; D is unclear. From germline, CDR1 is SGHNT and CDR2 YYREEE (reference sequence). CDR3 length: 13 residues. Between the trimmed V and J ends, which lost 0 bases and 9 bases, there was a span of 10 bases. The CDR3 loop reads CASSLAVSGEQFF. The DNA of the CDR3 is TGTGCCAGCAGCTTGGCAGTCAGTGGTGAGCAGTTCTTC.

This clonotype showed up just a few times. This sequence joins TRBV11-2 and TRBJ2-5; D is uncertain. Germline values: CDR1 SGHAT, CDR2 FQNNGV. The CDR3 has 14 amino acids. V was shortened by 5 bases and J by 1 base, with 11 bases between the two germline ends. In nucleotides, the CDR3 is TGTGCCAGCAGCCCCCCAGCCATCCAAGAGACCCAGTACTTC. This encodes CASSPPAIQETQYF.

This clonotype was detected ten times or more. This rearrangement joins TRBV7-3 to TRBJ2-2; TRBD2 matches at 8 bases. V lost 5 bases, J lost 6 bases, and 2 bases stayed unmatched. CDR1 is SGHTA, CDR2 FQGTGA, per germline. The CDR3 is 13 residues long. The CDR3 coding sequence is TGTGCCAGCAGCCTGACTAGCGCCGGGGAGCTGTTTTTT. Translating gives CASSLTSAGELFF.

This clonotype was counted ten times or more. The chain couples TRBV10-2 to TRBJ2-7, with TRBD2 matching over 11 bases. The V gene end was trimmed by 7 bases and the J gene end by 4 bases; junction bases not matched to a gene: 6. The CDR3 runs to 14 residues. Germline CDR1 is WSHSY and CDR2 is SAAADI. This chain's CDR3 is CASNLAGGVYEQYF. CDR3 bases: TGCGCCAGCAACCTAGCGGGGGGTGTATACGAGCAGTACTTC.

V is TRBV13 and J is TRBJ1-2; D not certain. There are 15 residues in the CDR3. The germline V and J ends were trimmed by 1 base and 8 bases, with 17 bases remaining between them. The germline gives CDR1 PRHDT, CDR2 FYEKMQ (reference sequence). The CDR3 DNA sequence: TGTGCCAGCAGCTTAGAATCGGGCGCTGCCTCCGGCTACACCTTC. Translating it yields CASSLESGAASGYTF.

This clonotype was detected many times. This chain links TRBV7-6 with TRBJ2-1; perhaps TRBD2 as D (7 bases). The germline CDR1 and CDR2 sequences are SGHVS and FNYEAQ. The CDR3 length is 18 residues. V was pared by 1 base and J by 0 bases, with 16 bases between. CDR3 in DNA: TGTGCCAGCAGCTTAGGGGGGGGGGGGCCTCACTCCTACAATGAGCAGTTCTTC. As protein: CASSLGGGGPHSYNEQFF.

The chain recombines TRBV29-1 with TRBJ1-1, with D possibly matching TRBD1 (6 bases). Between the trimmed V and J ends, which lost 4 bases and 0 bases, there was a span of 15 bases. The CDR3 runs 15 residues. Germline CDR1 and CDR2: SQVTM and ANQGSEA. CDR3 sequence reads: CSVVGGTSMNTEAFF. The DNA of the CDR3 is TGCAGCGTTGTTGGGGGGACAAGCATGAACACTGAAGCTTTCTTT.

This clonotype was observed many times. This chain joins TRBV4-1 and TRBJ2-7; D is tentatively TRBD1 or TRBD2 (5 bases each). CDR3 length: 17 amino acids. The V gene's germline CDR1 is MGHRA and CDR2 YSYEKL. Trimming left V 0 bases short and J 0 bases short, with 15 bases between. CDR3 sequence reads: CASSQEVGDGPSYEQYF. As DNA, the CDR3 is TGCGCCAGCAGCCAAGAAGTGGGGGACGGACCCTCCTACGAGCAGTACTTC.

This clonotype was recorded many times. This chain connects TRBV4-1 to TRBJ2-7; D is unclear. Germline CDR1 is MGHRA and CDR2 is YSYEKL. V lost 4 bases to trimming and J lost 1 base, with 11 bases between them. The CDR3 loop spans 14 amino acids. For the CDR3, the DNA is TGCGCCAGCAGCCCAAACCCAGTATCCTACGAGCAGTACTTC. Its protein product is CASSPNPVSYEQYF.

This clonotype was seen a handful of times. This chain joins TRBV29-1 and TRBJ2-1; 14 bases are a match to TRBD2. Per germline, CDR1 SQVTM and CDR2 ANQGSEA. V shed 3 bases, J shed 7 bases, and the junction held 2 bases outside the gene matches. This CDR3 comprises 14 residues. The CDR3 sequence is CSVEGTSGSNEQFF. CDR3 nucleotides: TGCAGCGTTGAGGGGACTAGCGGGAGTAATGAGCAGTTCTTC.

V is TRBV11-3 and J is TRBJ1-4; no reliable D call. The V and J ends lost 3 bases and 4 bases respectively, with 12 bases between them. The length of the CDR3 is 15 residues. The germline V gene has CDR1 SGHNT and CDR2 YENEEA. In DNA form, the CDR3 reads TGTGCCAGCAGCTTTTGTGGACGGCTTAATGAAAAACTGTTTTTT. Its protein is CASSFCGRLNEKLFF.

The chain employs TRBV28 and TRBJ1-2; no definite D call. Germline loops: CDR1 MDHEN, CDR2 SYDVKM. The CDR3 has 17 amino acids. V dropped 5 bases and J dropped 2 bases, with 21 bases sitting between them. CDR3 nucleotides: TGTGCCAGCAGTCCTCCCCGGACCCTCCCCGAGAACTATGGCTACACCTTC. As protein: CASSPPRTLPENYGYTF.

The sample holds many counts of this clonotype. This chain uses TRBV20-1 with TRBJ2-5, with TRBD2 identical over 11 bases. CDR3 length: 17 amino acids. Germline lookup yields CDR1 DFQATT and CDR2 SNEGSKA (reference sequence). V shed 0 bases, J shed 1 base, and the junction held 7 bases outside the gene matches. The CDR3 coding sequence is TGCAGTGCTAGAGAATCTAGCGGGGGGAGATTCCAAGAGACCCAGTACTTC. It specifies CSARESSGGRFQETQYF.

The J gene is TRBJ1-1, the V gene TRBV29-1; D gene uncertain. With 8 bases removed from V and 2 bases from J, the gap between germline ends came to 12 bases. Germline V CDR1 and CDR2: SQVTM, ANQGSEA. The CDR3 length is 12 residues. The CDR3 coding sequence is TGCAGCTCCGAATCAGAAAACACTGAAGCTTTCTTT. Residues: CSSESENTEAFF.

The rearrangement uses TRBV28 and TRBJ1-2; 9 bases fit TRBD1. V trimming: 6 bases; J trimming: 8 bases; junction bases outside the gene matches: 19. CDR1 is MDHEN, CDR2 SYDVKM, per germline. This CDR3 has 17 residues. The CDR3 protein is CASRHTREDRGMGGYTF. The CDR3, as DNA: TGTGCCAGCAGACATACTCGCGAGGACAGGGGAATGGGAGGCTACACCTTC.

Comments on this clonotype: A read error is possible here, since a much larger clone lies one base away. The CDR3 end shows no conserved phenylalanine or tryptophan, and so a read error is likely. The rearrangement uses TRBV7-6 and TRBJ1-5; 9 positions agree with TRBD1. Looked up from germline, CDR1 is SGHVS and CDR2 is FNYEAQ. The V gene end was trimmed by 5 bases and the J gene end by 3 bases; junction bases not matched to a gene: 5. The CDR3 covers 15 residues. In nucleotides, the CDR3 is TGTGCCAGCAGCAATGGGACAGGGTTCAATCAGCCCCAGCATTGT. It translates to CASSNGTGFNQPQHC.

This sequence joins TRBV20-1 and TRBJ2-1; D call uncertain. The V end lost 3 bases, the J end lost 6 bases, and 9 bases lay between the germline ends. Germline CDR1 reads DFQATT; CDR2 reads SNEGSKA (reference sequence). The CDR3 length is 12 residues. Here the CDR3 reads CSARPPSNEQFF. CDR3 bases: TGCAGTGCTAGGCCCCCATCCAATGAGCAGTTCTTC.